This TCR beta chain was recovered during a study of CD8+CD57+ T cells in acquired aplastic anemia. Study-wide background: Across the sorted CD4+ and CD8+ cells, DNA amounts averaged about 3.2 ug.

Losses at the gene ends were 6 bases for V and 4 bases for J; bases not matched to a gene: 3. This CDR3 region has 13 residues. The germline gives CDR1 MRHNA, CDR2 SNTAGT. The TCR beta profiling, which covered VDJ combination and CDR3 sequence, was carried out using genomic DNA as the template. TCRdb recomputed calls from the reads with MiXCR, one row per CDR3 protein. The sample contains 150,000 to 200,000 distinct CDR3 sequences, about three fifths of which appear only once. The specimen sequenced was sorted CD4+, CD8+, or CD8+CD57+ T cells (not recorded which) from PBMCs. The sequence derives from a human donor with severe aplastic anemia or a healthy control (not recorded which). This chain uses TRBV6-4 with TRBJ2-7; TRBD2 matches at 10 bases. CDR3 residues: CASRLAGYYEQYF. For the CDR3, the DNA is TGTGCCAGCAGACTAGCGGGGTATTACGAGCAGTACTTC.